This T cell receptor (beta chain) was documented in a study of blood T cell repertoires in COVID-19. Study in general: PBMCs, B-cell-depleted T cells, or T cells were the source of the cDNA or gDNA that made up the material.

Generated by immunoSEQ multiplex PCR, the TCRdb table keeps only in-frame clones and is missing some. The profile shows 150,000 or so clones, roughly 90% of them singletons. Recovery among Cohort 3 donors was established by two negative PCRs, clearance, or symptom resolution. Sequenced material: PBMCs or T cells enriched from blood (not recorded which). This TCR was sampled from a woman aged 45-65 years who had recovered from COVID-19.

Written as DNA, the CDR3 is TGCGCCAGCAGCCAAGATGGGCAGACCAATCAGCCCCAGCATTTT. Translation: CASSQDGQTNQPQHF. This rearrangement joins TRBV4-1 to TRBJ1-5; the D is unclear. V lost 0 bases to trimming and J lost 3 bases, with 9 bases between them. This CDR3 spans 15 amino acids. CDR1 is MGHRA and CDR2 is YSYEKL in the germline V gene.